This is a list of T cell receptor beta chains from one sample in a study of metastatic and nonmetastatic thyroid tumors. Using MiXCR, TCRdb re-called clones from the PCR reads. The table lists approximately 8,400 clones, around 40% of them singletons, with roughly 33% in the top ten. Sequencing was performed on tumor tissue. The receptors come from a male donor with papillary thyroid cancer or a benign thyroid nodule (not recorded which). Some clones in this sample may be carry-over from other donors' samples. Both conserved end residues are part of each CDR3. Each record gives: V gene, D gene, J gene, clone size, CDR3 DNA, CDR3 protein. A D gene is named only where the DNA matches it firmly. Rows may omit the clone size; those that give it use once, few, many or a size class.

V: TRBV2; D: .; J: TRBJ2-3; size: .; DNA: TGTGCCAGCAGTGAGTACTTTAAGGCAGCTAGCACAGATACGCAGTATTTT; CDR3: CASSEYFKAASTDTQYF
V: TRBV11-2; D: .; J: TRBJ1-5; size: .; DNA: TGTGCAAGCAGCCCGAGCCTCAATCAGCCCCTGCATTTT; CDR3: CASSPSLNQPLHF
V: TRBV20-1; D: .; J: TRBJ2-7; size: .; DNA: TGCAGTGCTAGAGAGACTGGGCAGGGTTTTTCCTACGAGCAGTACTTC; CDR3: CSARETGQGFSYEQYF
V: TRBV5-6; D: .; J: TRBJ2-1; size: .; DNA: TGTTCCAGCAGCTTGGCCTTAGCGGAAAATGAGCAGTTCTTC; CDR3: CSSSLALAENEQFF
V: TRBV19; D: .; J: TRBJ2-7; size: few; DNA: TGTGCCAGTAGTATGGTTTCCTACGAGCAGTACTTC; CDR3: CASSMVSYEQYF
V: TRBV20-1; D: .; J: TRBJ1-6; size: once; DNA: TGCAGTGCTAGAGATGTTTCACAGGCCTTCTATAATTCACCCCTCCACTTT; CDR3: CSARDVSQAFYNSPLHF
V: TRBV29-1; D: .; J: TRBJ2-2; size: medium-sized; DNA: TGCAGCGCGGGGGTTGAGGCCGGGGAGCTGTTTTTT; CDR3: CSAGVEAGELFF
V: TRBV28; D: TRBD1; J: TRBJ2-6; size: .; DNA: TGTGCCAGCAGTGAATGGGACAGTTCCTCTGGGGCCAACGTCCTGACTTTC; CDR3: CASSEWDSSSGANVLTF
V: TRBV11-2; D: TRBD1; J: TRBJ1-6; size: .; DNA: TGTGCCAGCAGGCCTTTCCGGGACAGAACGATCCCTCAAAATTCACCCCTCCACTTT; CDR3: CASRPFRDRTIPQNSPLHF
V: TRBV6-5; D: TRBD1; J: TRBJ2-1; size: few; DNA: TGTGCCAGCAGTTCCTCTTTTGGGGACAGGGGGGTCAATGAGCAGTTCTTC; CDR3: CASSSSFGDRGVNEQFF
V: TRBV24-1; D: .; J: TRBJ2-2; size: few; DNA: TGTGCCACCAGTGATTTGTTGTTGGGGACCGGGGAGCTGTTTTTT; CDR3: CATSDLLLGTGELFF
V: TRBV7-9; D: .; J: TRBJ1-2; size: medium-sized; DNA: TGTGCCAGCAGCTCGGGACAAAACTATGGCTACACCTTC; CDR3: CASSSGQNYGYTF
V: TRBV19; D: TRBD1; J: TRBJ1-4; size: few; DNA: TGTGCCAGTCGGTGGACAGGGATTAATGAAAAACTGTTTTTT; CDR3: CASRWTGINEKLFF
V: TRBV6-1; D: TRBD1; J: TRBJ1-1; size: few; DNA: TGTGCCAGCAGTCACAGGACCCTCAGGGGGCGAACTGAAGCTTTCTTT; CDR3: CASSHRTLRGRTEAFF
V: TRBV20-1; D: .; J: TRBJ2-1; size: once; DNA: TGCAGTGCCGAAGGGCGTGAAGGGTGGAGCAATGAGCAGTTCTTC; CDR3: CSAEGREGWSNEQFF
V: TRBV12-3/TRBV12-4; D: .; J: TRBJ1-2; size: .; DNA: TGTGCCAGCAGTCTTGAGCCAGGGAGAAGTGGCTACACCTTC; CDR3: CASSLEPGRSGYTF